Listed below are T cell receptor beta chains from one sample, sequenced in a study of neurological immune-mediated disorders. TCRdb re-called the 5' RACE reads through MiXCR, storing one row per CDR3 protein. Among roughly 66,000 distinct CDR3 sequences listed, 4.8% were seen once. Sequenced sample: PBMCs. The receptors here all came from a woman between 65 and 79 years old with multiple sclerosis. The CDR3 runs from the conserved cysteine through the conserved F or W. D genes are given only for firm matches. Size values are once, few and many counts, or a class for expanded clones, and some rows have none.

CSAPDRRDNYGYTF | TGCAGTGCACCTGACAGGCGAGATAACTATGGCTACACCTTC | TRBJ1-2 | . | few | TRBV20-1
CASSVQGGYEQYF | TGTGCCAGCAGTGTACAGGGTGGCTACGAGCAGTACTTC | TRBJ2-7 | . | few | TRBV25-1
CASSLMSRLAVRFYNEQFF | TGCGCCAGCAGCCTGATGTCGAGGCTAGCGGTACGCTTCTACAATGAGCAGTTCTTC | TRBJ2-1 | TRBD2 | many | TRBV5-1
CSARQQNNEQFF | TGCAGTGCTAGGCAGCAAAACAATGAGCAGTTCTTC | TRBJ2-1 | . | many | TRBV20-1
CASSPARGRWGNTIYF | TGTGCCAGCAGCCCAGCTCGAGGGCGGTGGGGAAACACCATATATTTT | TRBJ1-3 | . | many | TRBV6-5
CASSQGETQYF | TGTGCCAGCAGCCAAGGGGAGACCCAGTACTTC | TRBJ2-5 | . | many | TRBV3-1
CSASTSGGQETQYF | TGCAGTGCTTCGACTAGCGGGGGGCAAGAGACCCAGTACTTC | TRBJ2-5 | TRBD2 | many | TRBV20-1
CASTFSGGRVTDTQYF | TGTGCCAGCACCTTTTCCGGCGGGAGGGTGACAGATACGCAGTATTTT | TRBJ2-3 | TRBD2 | many | TRBV7-2
CASSTPLAGGAKNIQYF | TGTGCCAGCAGTACACCACTAGCGGGAGGGGCCAAAAACATTCAGTACTTC | TRBJ2-4 | TRBD2 | many | TRBV6-6
CASSLDLREQFF | TGTGCCAGCAGTTTAGATTTGAGGGAGCAGTTCTTC | TRBJ2-1 | . | many | TRBV12-3/TRBV12-4
CAISAKSTGTSGNNEQFF | TGTGCCATCAGTGCGAAATCAACCGGGACTAGCGGGAATAATGAGCAGTTCTTC | TRBJ2-1 | TRBD2 | many | TRBV10-3
CASSRQGHNEQFF | TGTGCCAGCTCCAGGCAAGGACACAATGAGCAGTTCTTC | TRBJ2-1 | . | many | TRBV2
CSAPLRGANYGYTF | TGCAGTGCCCCTTTGCGGGGGGCCAACTATGGCTACACCTTC | TRBJ1-2 | . | many | TRBV20-1
CASSERATISSNEQFF | TGTGCCAGCAGTGAAAGGGCGACTATCAGCTCCAATGAGCAGTTCTTC | TRBJ2-1 | . | few | TRBV2
CASKPGVRGVPQHF | TGTGCCAGCAAACCCGGGGTGCGGGGGGTGCCCCAGCATTTT | TRBJ1-5 | . | . | TRBV6-5
CASSLIQGANTGELFF | TGCGCCAGCAGCCTCATACAGGGGGCGAACACCGGGGAGCTGTTTTTT | TRBJ2-2 | TRBD1 | many | TRBV4-1
CASSQERAGSGGYTF | TGTGCCAGCAGCCAGGAAAGGGCAGGGTCTGGTGGCTACACCTTC | TRBJ1-2 | . | many | TRBV4-2
CASSYGTGPLWKLFF | TGTGCCAGCAGTTACGGGACAGGGCCACTCTGGAAGCTGTTTTTT | TRBJ2-2 | TRBD1 | . | TRBV27
CASRGAGIETQYF | TGTGCCAGCAGGGGAGCGGGAATCGAGACCCAGTACTTC | TRBJ2-5 | TRBD2 | many | TRBV12-3/TRBV12-4
CASSLRQVSNQPQHF | TGTGCCAGCAGTTTGAGGCAGGTTAGCAATCAGCCCCAGCATTTT | TRBJ1-5 | . | many | TRBV12-3/TRBV12-4
CASSPRWRSSGANVLTF | TGTGCCAGCAGCCCCCGTTGGCGGAGCTCTGGGGCCAACGTCCTGACTTTC | TRBJ2-6 | . | many | TRBV11-2
CSVEGGESGANVLTF | TGCAGCGTTGAAGGGGGTGAATCTGGGGCCAACGTCCTGACTTTC | TRBJ2-6 | . | many | TRBV29-1
CASSSHPGQGAQYF | TGTGCCAGCAGCTCGCACCCGGGACAGGGGGCGCAGTACTTC | TRBJ2-5 | TRBD1 | many | TRBV7-2
CAWSLRGREQYF | TGTGCCTGGAGTCTGAGGGGGCGCGAGCAGTACTTC | TRBJ2-7 | TRBD1 | many | TRBV30
CASSGRTSGRRGSYNEQFF | TGTGCCAGCAGCGGCCGGACTAGCGGGAGAAGGGGCTCCTACAATGAGCAGTTCTTC | TRBJ2-1 | TRBD2 | . | TRBV7-2
CAISEGTGSGANVLTF | TGTGCCATCAGTGAGGGGACAGGGTCAGGGGCCAACGTCCTGACTTTC | TRBJ2-6 | TRBD1 | . | TRBV10-3
CASSQGPGQVRETQYF | TGCGCCAGCAGCCAGGGGCCCGGACAGGTTCGAGAGACCCAGTACTTC | TRBJ2-5 | TRBD1 | many | TRBV4-3
CSAAGQNQETQYF | TGCAGTGCCGCCGGACAGAACCAAGAGACCCAGTACTTC | TRBJ2-5 | . | many | TRBV20-1
CASSRQGRVNTGELFF | TGTGCCAGCAGCCGCCAGGGCAGGGTGAACACCGGGGAGCTGTTTTTT | TRBJ2-2 | . | many | TRBV12-3/TRBV12-4
CSASGDSYEQYF | TGCAGTGCTAGCGGGGACAGCTACGAGCAGTACTTC | TRBJ2-7 | TRBD1 | many | TRBV20-1
CSASGFTSGRSTDTQYF | TGCAGTGCTAGTGGATTTACGAGCGGAAGAAGCACAGATACGCAGTATTTT | TRBJ2-3 | . | many | TRBV20-1
CSVLEWGTEAFF | TGCAGCGTTCTCGAATGGGGTACTGAAGCTTTCTTT | TRBJ1-1 | . | . | TRBV29-1
CATSRESLAVYNYEQYF | TGTGCCACCAGCAGAGAGTCACTAGCGGTCTATAACTACGAGCAGTACTTC | TRBJ2-7 | TRBD2 | many | TRBV15
CASSMGQGYEKLFF | TGTGCCAGCAGTATGGGACAGGGTTATGAAAAACTGTTTTTT | TRBJ1-4 | TRBD1 | . | TRBV6-6